The 14 T cell receptor beta chains reported below all come from one sample, sequenced in a study of blood T cell repertoires in COVID-19 (dated by TCRdb to 2020 to 2021). The library was generated by the immunoSEQ multiplex PCR assay. TCRdb mirrors the immuneACCESS table, restricted to in-frame sequences. Some clones are absent from its copies; in checked studies, under half trace to an unresolved V gene, and the reason for the others is unknown. This sample is represented by 95,000 to 150,000 clones; less than 90% of them were singletons. The top ten hold about 11% of the sample. Sequencing was carried out using peripheral blood. The source of these receptors is a man older than 75 with acute or convalescent COVID-19.

This chain joins TRBV5-6 and TRBJ1-5; maybe TRBD1 (5 bases). V lost 1 base and J lost 0, with 11 bases in between. This CDR3 has 16 amino acids. Germline assignment: CDR1 SGHDT and CDR2 YYEEEE. The CDR3 is CASSLLGEDSNQPQHF. The CDR3 nucleotides are TGTGCCAGCAGCTTGTTAGGGGAAGATAGCAATCAGCCCCAGCATTTT. Together with reference TRBV5-6 and TRBJ1-5, the CDR3 gives the full variable domain: DAGVTQSPTHLIKTRGQQVTLRCSPKSGHDTVSWYQQALGQGPQFIFQYYEEEERQRGNFPDRFSGHQFPNYSSELNVNALLLGDSALYLCASSLLGEDSNQPQHFGDGTRLSIL.

This clone appeared a few times. CDR3 residues: CASSWDRDTEAFF. Written as DNA, the CDR3 is TGTGCCAGCAGCTGGGACAGGGACACTGAAGCTTTCTTT. The chain links TRBV9 to TRBJ1-1; 9 positions agree with TRBD1. CDR3 size: 13 residues. In germline, CDR1 is SGDLS, CDR2 YYNGEE. Trimming removed 4 bases from V and 3 bases from J; junction bases left unmatched: 1.

The chain employs TRBV6-5 and TRBJ2-3, with a possible D match to TRBD2 (6 bases). The CDR3 is 15 amino acids. The germline V gene has CDR1 MNHEY and CDR2 SVGAGI. Trimming took 6 bases from V and 7 from J, leaving 20 bases between them. CDR3 residues: CASRVTGTPSNTQYF. The CDR3 DNA follows: TGTGCCAGCAGAGTCACCGGGACTCCATCCAATACGCAGTATTTT.

The V call is TRBV6-6, the J call TRBJ1-5; 9 bases are shared with TRBD1. CDR3 length: 15 residues. With V trimmed by 4 bases and J by 7 bases, 8 bases remained unmatched. Germline V lookup: CDR1 MNHNY, CDR2 SVGAGI (reference sequence). The CDR3 is CASSWGTGLNQPQHF. The CDR3 DNA follows: TGTGCCAGCAGTTGGGGGACAGGGCTGAACCAGCCCCAGCATTTT.

In its sample, this clone was seen a few times. V is TRBV7-2 and J is TRBJ1-6; D uncertain. The V end was cut by 5 bases, the J end by 0 bases, with 11 bases between. The V gene's germline CDR1 is SGHTA and CDR2 FQGNSA. The CDR3 sequence is 16 residues long. CDR3: CASSPKSGSYNSPLHF. The CDR3 DNA reads TGTGCCAGCAGCCCGAAGAGTGGCTCCTATAATTCACCCCTCCACTTT.

The CDR3 spells CATSRERSSTDTQYF. The DNA of the CDR3 is TGTGCCACCAGCAGGGAGCGGTCGAGCACAGATACGCAGTATTTT. The chain uses TRBV15 and TRBJ2-3; D is perhaps TRBD2 (5 bases). There are 15 residues in the CDR3. Germline CDR1 LNHNV, CDR2 YYDKDF (reference sequence). The ends were cut back, 3 bases at V and 0 bases at J, with 10 bases in the middle. The full variable domain, its missing parts supplied by reference TRBV15 and TRBJ2-3, is DAMVIQNPRYQVTQFGKPVTLSCSQTLNHNVMYWYQQKSSQAPKLLFHYYDKDFNNEADTPDNFQSRRPNTSFCFLDIRSPGLGDTAMYLCATSRERSSTDTQYFGPGTRLTVL.

This chain's CDR3 is CASSSSGTGKETQYF. The CDR3 DNA follows: TGCGCCAGCAGCTCTTCCGGGACAGGGAAAGAGACCCAGTACTTC. The chain has TRBV5-1 and TRBJ2-5; TRBD1 matches at 9 bases. Germline trimming cut 3 bases from V and 3 bases from J; bases unmatched to any gene: 6. CDR3 length: 15 amino acids. Germline-derived CDR1 and CDR2 are SGHRS and YFSETQ.

The chain is built from TRBV7-2 and TRBJ2-5, with 7 bases aligning to TRBD2. The CDR3 is 15 residues long. The V gene end was trimmed by 6 bases and the J gene end by 1 base; junction bases not matched to a gene: 8. In germline, CDR1 is SGHTA, CDR2 FQGNSA. The CDR3 protein is CASRDSGRFQETQYF. CDR3 bases: TGTGCCAGCAGGGATAGCGGGCGCTTCCAAGAGACCCAGTACTTC.

The V and J genes are TRBV7-3 and TRBJ2-1; D remains ambiguous. V lost 4 bases, J lost 0 bases, and 10 bases lay in between. The germline V gene encodes CDR1 SGHTA and CDR2 FQGTGA. The CDR3 is 15 residues long. The CDR3 loop reads CASSSVYNSYNEQFF. The CDR3 DNA reads TGTGCCAGCAGCTCGGTATATAACTCCTACAATGAGCAGTTCTTC.

The rearrangement uses TRBV18 and TRBJ2-3, with TRBD1 matching 9 bases. Germline V gives CDR1 KGHSH, CDR2 LQKENI. The CDR3 has 14 amino acids. J was trimmed by 6 bases and V by 2 bases; bases with no gene match: 3. The CDR3 DNA follows: TGTGCCAGCTCACCAATGGACAGGGGTGATACGCAGTATTTT. It specifies CASSPMDRGDTQYF.

The chain joins TRBV3-1 (or the pseudogene TRBV3-2) to TRBJ1-5, with 12 nucleotides matching TRBD1. Germline V CDR1 and CDR2: LGHDT, YNNKEL (reference sequence). The CDR3 has 16 amino acids. V trimming: 1 base; J trimming: 9 bases; junction bases outside the gene matches: 7. The CDR3 bases are TGTGCCAGCAGCCAAGGGGAAGGGGACAGGGGGCGGCCCCAGCATTTT. The encoded protein is CASSQGEGDRGRPQHF.

This sequence joins TRBV25-1 and TRBJ2-3; TRBD1 is a possible D gene (6 bases). Germline V gene lookup returns CDR1 MGHDK and CDR2 SYGVNS. With 2 bases removed from V and 8 bases from J, the gap between germline ends came to 14 bases. This CDR3 region has 14 residues. CDR3 sequence (DNA): TGTGCCAGCAGTGAAAACAGGGCACGGGGTACGCAGTATTTT. Translating it yields CASSENRARGTQYF. The variable domain in full, with the rest retrieved from reference TRBV25-1 and TRBJ2-3, is EADIYQTPRYLVIGTGKKITLECSQTMGHDKMYWYQQDPGMELHLIHYSYGVNSTEKGDLSSESTVSRIRTEHFPLTLESARPSHTSQYLCASSENRARGTQYFGPGTRLTVL.

In this sample, this clone turned up once. The gene calls are TRBV28 and TRBJ2-7; tentatively, D is TRBD1 (5 bases). CDR3 size: 13 residues. Germline V lookup: CDR1 MDHEN, CDR2 SYDVKM. With 11 bases removed from V and 1 base from J, the gap between germline ends came to 15 bases. In DNA form, the CDR3 reads TGTGCCGGTAAGGGGCCCAGGTCCTACGAGCAGTACTTC. This translates into CAGKGPRSYEQYF.

The chain is built from TRBV7-8 and TRBJ1-1; possible D gene TRBD1, 6 bases. The germline V gene has CDR1 SGHVS and CDR2 FQNEAQ. CDR3 length equals 12 residues. Deletions cut 5 bases from V and 6 bases from J, with 10 bases between. CDR3 nucleotides: TGTGCCAGCAGCCGGGACATTCCTGAAGCTTTCTTT. Translating it yields CASSRDIPEAFF.